This T cell receptor (beta chain) was observed in a study of T cells in Graves' hyperthyroidism and ophthalmopathy. Germline V gene sequence: CDR1 MNHEY, CDR2 SMNVEV (reference sequence). There are 12 residues in the CDR3. Trimming cost V 10 bases and J 7 bases; bases outside gene matches: 7. Patients counted as stable if ophthalmopathy did not develop within 18 months. Out of over 9 ml of fresh peripheral blood came the PBMCs. RNA transcripts provided the source from which TCR beta CDR3 regions were amplified. Researchers ran a first-round RT-PCR on the TCR CDR3 using the HTBI primer set. From the multiplex PCR reads, TCRdb called clonotypes with MiXCR, one entry per CDR3 protein. The table has 300,000 or so distinct CDR3 sequences, approximately 18% seen once. Study-wide points: Blood also showed most of the thyroid clonotypes that were expanded above 0.001.

This clonotype was detected only a few times. No antigen is known for it. This chain links TRBV27 with TRBJ2-1; the match to TRBD2 covers 7 bases. The sample taken for sequencing was blood. The receptor comes from a woman aged 45-60 years with Graves' hyperthyroidism. CDR3 in amino acids: CATTASGNEQFF. CDR3 sequence (DNA): TGTGCCACCACCGCTAGCGGTAATGAGCAGTTCTTC.